This TCR beta chain was identified in a study of blood T cell repertoires in COVID-19 (dated by TCRdb to the early 2020s). About the investigation overall: Samples from collaborators originated in the United States, Italy and Spain and spanned both the acute and convalescent phases of COVID-19. The repertoires were made available in a free public database intended to serve as a resource for research on the immune response to SARS-CoV-2. The prospective study material was composed of cDNA or gDNA derived from T cells, B-cell-depleted T cells, or PBMCs. The sample metadata nearly always contained a de-identified subject ID, COVID-19 status, age in years and sex. The samples were drawn from the first 160 participants of the ongoing ImmuneRACE study and from 1,254 subjects provided by 6 global collaborators. Deeply sampled blood TCRbeta repertoires from subjects exposed to, actively infected with, or recovered from COVID-19 were included in the dataset. HLA class I and class II types, where available, came from metadata supplied by the sample provider rather than from assay-based typing. What the work shows at the level of the full study, not this receptor alone: How much clinical and demographic metadata was included differed by source and by participant, and the metadata was provided uncurated.

Taken from the germline V gene, the CDR1 and CDR2 loops are SGHVS and FQNEAQ. From the cysteine up to the phenylalanine, the CDR3 has a length of 14 residues. Only the CDR3 DNA is retained, 42 bases long and in frame from the first base. The germline V and J ends show losses of 4 bases and 6 bases respectively, and no gene match explains 4 bases of the junction. Collaborating institutions collected whole blood in K2EDTA tubes following their own protocols. For TCRbeta analysis, collaborators shipped samples in one of three forms: frozen whole blood, isolated PBMCs, or DNA extracted from either of those sample types. TCRbeta CDR3 regions were amplified from genomic DNA by means of the immunoSEQ Assay, a bias-controlled multiplex PCR. Regarding the original processing steps: Nucleated cell counts per sample were estimated from amplification of reference gene primers within the assay. Sequence reads were collapsed and filtered to measure the absolute abundance of every unique TCRbeta CDR3 rearrangement. For each sample, productive Simpson clonality was calculated as the square root of Simpson's diversity index over productive rearrangements. TCRdb's version of the immuneACCESS table is confined to in-frame rearrangements and falls short of the full clone set. An unresolved V gene accounts for under half of the shortfall where checked; the remainder is of unknown origin. For V, J and clone size, that table is used; D and trimming come from the DNA. The sample table records some 69,000 clones; roughly 89% of these occur just once. The leading ten clones occupy roughly 5% of the sample.

A note on this clone: The clone's antigen remains unknown. The sample holds no much larger clone one base away, and base qualities are not on file.

The sequence derives from a woman between 45 and 60 years old with active COVID-19. The specimen sequenced was peripheral blood. The chain couples TRBV7-8 to TRBJ1-4, with 8 bases aligning to TRBD1. Here is the DNA: TGTGCCAGCAGCTCCAGGGGGCAGGATGAAAAACTGTTTTTT. Translated, this gives CASSSRGQDEKLFF.